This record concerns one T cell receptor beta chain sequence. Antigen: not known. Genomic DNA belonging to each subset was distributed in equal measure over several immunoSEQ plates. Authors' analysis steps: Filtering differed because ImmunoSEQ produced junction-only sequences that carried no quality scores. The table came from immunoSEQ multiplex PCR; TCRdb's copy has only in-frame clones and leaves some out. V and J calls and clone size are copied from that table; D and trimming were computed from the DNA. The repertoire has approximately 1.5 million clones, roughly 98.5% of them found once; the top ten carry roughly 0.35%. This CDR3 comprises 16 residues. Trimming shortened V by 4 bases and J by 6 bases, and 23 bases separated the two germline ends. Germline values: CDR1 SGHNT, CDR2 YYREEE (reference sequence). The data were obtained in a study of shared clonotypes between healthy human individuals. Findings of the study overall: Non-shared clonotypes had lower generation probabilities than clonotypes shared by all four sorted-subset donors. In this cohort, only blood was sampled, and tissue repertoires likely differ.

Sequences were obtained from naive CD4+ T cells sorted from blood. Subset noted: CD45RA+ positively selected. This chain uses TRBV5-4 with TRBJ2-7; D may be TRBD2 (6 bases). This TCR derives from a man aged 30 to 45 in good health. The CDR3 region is CASSPPRGLASSEQYF. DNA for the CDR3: TGTGCCAGCAGCCCGCCGAGGGGCCTAGCGTCTAGCGAGCAGTACTTC.